These 20 T cell receptor beta chains came from one sample sequenced in a study of shared clonotypes between healthy human individuals. Assay used: immunoSEQ multiplex PCR; TCRdb lists only in-frame clones, some missing. Here the sample spans about 2 million clones, about 95% being singletons. The material sequenced was naive CD4+ T cells sorted from blood. Subset noted: CD45RA+ positively selected. These receptors all come from a man aged 18 to 29 in good health.

Worth noting for this clone: The sample contains more than one DNA sequence encoding this CDR3. The chain recombines TRBV7-8 with TRBJ1-5; D is uncertain. There are 15 residues in the CDR3. The germline V gene has CDR1 SGHVS and CDR2 FQNEAQ. Trimming cost V 0 bases and J 2 bases, with 8 bases left between them. CDR3 nucleotide sequence: TGTGCCAGCAGCTTAGCACCAGGTGGCAATCAGCCCCAGCATTTT. Protein product: CASSLAPGGNQPQHF.

In nucleotides, the CDR3 is TGTGCCAGTAGTACCCAACCCGGGACGCCGGGTGAAAAACTGTTTTTT. Protein: CASSTQPGTPGEKLFF. The chain recombines TRBV19 with TRBJ1-4; tentatively, D is TRBD1 (5 bases). This CDR3 comprises 16 residues. Germline V gene sequence: CDR1 LNHDA, CDR2 SQIVND (reference sequence). Trimming left V 4 bases short and J 7 bases short, with 19 bases between.

This chain connects TRBV6-6 to TRBJ1-1; 7 bases fit TRBD1. Germline V gives CDR1 MNHNY, CDR2 SVGAGI (reference sequence). This CDR3 has 15 amino acids. With 6 bases clipped from V and 0 bases from J, the junction kept 7 bases outside the gene matches. CDR3 region: CASRSGQSMNTEAFF. The CDR3 DNA sequence: TGTGCCAGCAGATCGGGACAGAGCATGAACACTGAAGCTTTCTTT.

The V call is TRBV6-5, the J call TRBJ1-5; D is undetermined. V shed 0 bases and J shed 4 bases, with 7 bases lying between them. The V gene's germline CDR1 is MNHEY and CDR2 SVGAGI. The CDR3 has 14 residues. CDR3 in DNA: TGTGCCAGCAGTTACTCACAGTTTAATCAGCCCCAGCATTTT. Residues: CASSYSQFNQPQHF.

A remark on this clone: This could be a read error, since a much larger clone is one nucleotide away. Other DNA variants within this sample encode the same CDR3. The gene calls are TRBV30 and TRBJ2-5, with D unclear. CDR3 length equals 11 residues. V was pared by 1 base and J by 5 bases, with 5 bases between. CDR1 is GTSNPN and CDR2 is SVGIG in the germline V gene (reference sequence). In nucleotides, the CDR3 is TGTGCCTGGAGTGCCAGGGAGACCCAGTACTTC. Its protein product is CAWSARETQYF.

J is TRBJ1-1 and V is TRBV18; maybe TRBD1 (5 bases). V was pared by 5 bases and J by 1 base, with 11 bases between. The CDR3 spans 14 residues. CDR1 is KGHSH and CDR2 is LQKENI in the germline V gene. The CDR3 reads CASSSQTENTEAFF. The CDR3 DNA follows: TGTGCCAGCTCATCGCAGACAGAGAACACTGAAGCTTTCTTT.

This clone was seen just once. The chain uses TRBV5-6 and TRBJ2-5; 7 bases map to TRBD1. CDR3 length: 17 residues. Germline V gene lookup returns CDR1 SGHDT and CDR2 YYEEEE. With 3 bases clipped from V and 1 base from J, the junction kept 12 bases outside the gene matches. The CDR3 coding sequence is TGTGCCAGCAGCTACTCAAGAGGGGGCTATTTCCAAGAGACCCAGTACTTC. The encoded protein is CASSYSRGGYFQETQYF.

The chain is built from TRBV5-5 and TRBJ2-5; TRBD1 matches at 8 bases. This CDR3 has 15 amino acids. Trimming at V came to 3 bases and at J to 4 bases, leaving 8 bases not matched to a gene. Germline values: CDR1 SGHKS, CDR2 YYEKEE (reference sequence). CDR3 DNA: TGTGCCAGCAGCTCTCCAGGGGGCAAGGGAGAGACCCAGTACTTC. Amino acids: CASSSPGGKGETQYF.

The chain has TRBV9 and TRBJ1-2; TRBD1 is a possible D gene (5 bases). CDR3 length: 14 residues. Germline lookup yields CDR1 SGDLS and CDR2 YYNGEE. Trimming left V 2 bases short and J 2 bases short, with 10 bases between. The CDR3 region is CASSVVQGNYGYTF. The CDR3 region has the DNA TGTGCCAGCAGCGTCGTTCAGGGAAACTATGGCTACACCTTC. The whole variable domain, filled in from reference TRBV9 and TRBJ1-2, reads DSGVTQTPKHLITATGQRVTLRCSPRSGDLSVYWYQQSLDQGLQFLIQYYNGEERAKGNILERFSAQQFPDLHSELNLSSLELGDSALYFCASSVVQGNYGYTFGSGTRLTVV.

This chain uses TRBV28 with TRBJ1-6; D is possibly TRBD1 (5 bases). The length of the CDR3 is 12 residues. CDR1 is MDHEN and CDR2 is SYDVKM in the germline V gene. Trimming pared 4 bases from V and 11 bases from J, leaving 9 bases between. DNA for the CDR3: TGTGCCAGCAGTTCCTCGACAGCACCCCTCCACTTT. Its translation: CASSSSTAPLHF. Full variable domain (remainder filled in from reference TRBV28 and TRBJ1-6): DVKVTQSSRYLVKRTGEKVFLECVQDMDHENMFWYRQDPGLGLRLIYFSYDVKMKEKGDIPEGYSVSREKKERFSLILESASTNQTSMYLCASSSSTAPLHFGNGTRLTVT.

This clone appeared a single time. V gene TRBV2 combines with J gene TRBJ2-2; D perhaps matches TRBD2 (5 bases). V dropped 2 bases and J dropped 4 bases, with 20 bases sitting between them. This CDR3 has 18 residues. Germline loops: CDR1 SNHLY, CDR2 FYNNEI. The CDR3 loop is CASSEPPRLGVTTGELFF. The DNA for the CDR3 is TGTGCCAGCAGTGAACCTCCCCGACTCGGGGTTACCACCGGGGAGCTGTTTTTT.

The CDR3 DNA is TGTGCCAGCAGCTTAGCCCCTCGGACAGGGGGCTCCCATCAGCCCCAGCATTTT. Encoded protein: CASSLAPRTGGSHQPQHF. V gene TRBV7-9 combines with J gene TRBJ1-5, with 11 bases fitting TRBD1. Unmatched junction bases numbered 9, after V lost 0 bases and J lost 5 bases. CDR1 is SEHNR, CDR2 FQNEAQ, per germline (reference sequence). The CDR3 spans 18 residues.

The rearrangement links TRBV6-5 to TRBJ2-7; 10 bases are a match to TRBD2. Looked up from germline, CDR1 is MNHEY and CDR2 is SVGAGI. There are 14 residues in the CDR3. The V segment lost 4 bases and the J segment 4 bases; nucleotides outside the gene matches: 4. This chain's CDR3 is CASSLAGGWYEQYF. CDR3 coding DNA: TGTGCCAGCAGTTTAGCGGGGGGCTGGTACGAGCAGTACTTC.

This chain links TRBV10-3 with TRBJ2-1; D remains ambiguous. This CDR3 contains 15 residues. The germline V gene encodes CDR1 ENHRY and CDR2 SYGVKD. Between the trimmed V and J ends, which lost 3 bases and 6 bases, there was a span of 15 bases. CDR3 nucleotide sequence: TGTGCCATCAGTGACGGCCAGCTAGTGGTCAATGAGCAGTTCTTC. It encodes CAISDGQLVVNEQFF.

The V gene is TRBV5-1, the J gene TRBJ2-2, with D maybe TRBD2 (6 bases). The CDR3 totals 15 residues. V was shortened by 0 bases and J by 6 bases, with 12 bases between the two germline ends. Germline V gives CDR1 SGHRS, CDR2 YFSETQ. This chain's CDR3 is CASSLVGWGAGELFF. The DNA of the CDR3 is TGCGCCAGCAGCTTGGTTGGCTGGGGGGCCGGGGAGCTGTTTTTT.

This sequence joins TRBV28 and TRBJ2-7, with D tentatively TRBD2 (7 bases). The CDR3 runs to 14 residues. Trimming took off 2 bases at V and 7 bases at J, with 15 bases between the two ends. Germline lookup yields CDR1 MDHEN and CDR2 SYDVKM. The CDR3 nucleotides are TGTGCCAGCAGTTTACAAGGGGGGGCGGATGAGCAGTACTTC. Amino acid sequence: CASSLQGGADEQYF.

V gene TRBV18 combines with J gene TRBJ1-5; D remains unclear. Looked up from germline, CDR1 is KGHSH and CDR2 is LQKENI. V shed 0 bases and J shed 0 bases, with 15 bases lying between them. The CDR3 has 18 residues. The CDR3 reads CASSPPSTGGYSNQPQHF. CDR3 DNA: TGTGCCAGCTCACCACCGTCCACGGGCGGCTATAGCAATCAGCCCCAGCATTTT.

This chain connects TRBV6-5 to TRBJ2-5, with 11 positions matching TRBD1. The J segment lost 8 bases and the V segment lost 4 bases, leaving 9 bases of the junction unmatched. The CDR3 length is 15 residues. CDR1 is MNHEY, CDR2 SVGAGI, per germline. The CDR3 loop is CASSSRTGGRDTQYF. The CDR3 DNA reads TGTGCCAGCAGTTCTAGGACAGGGGGCCGAGACACCCAGTACTTC.

Ten or more counts support this clone. This sequence joins TRBV27 and TRBJ1-2; possibly TRBD1 for D (5 bases). This CDR3 is built from 15 residues. Trimming removed 2 bases from V and 4 bases from J, with 14 bases in between. Germline CDR1 is MNHEY and CDR2 is SMNVEV (reference sequence). The CDR3 DNA reads as TGTGCCAGCAGTTTAAGGGGCAGACTAGGCTATGGCTACACCTTC. Translated: CASSLRGRLGYGYTF.

V gene TRBV5-1 combines with J gene TRBJ1-1; no clear D. V was shortened by 0 bases and J by 5 bases, with 8 bases between the two germline ends. This CDR3 spans 13 amino acids. The germline V gene has CDR1 SGHRS and CDR2 YFSETQ. DNA for the CDR3: TGCGCCAGCAGCTTGGTCAGGCAAACTGAAGCTTTCTTT. Protein: CASSLVRQTEAFF.